A single TCR beta chain is shown here with its context. Antigen specificity is unknown. A junction boundary mismatches the germline segment, possibly from a read error. The record originates from a study of tumor-infiltrating lymphocytes in primary liver carcinoma. Germline V CDR1 and CDR2: MNHNS, SASEGT. CDR3 length equals 16 residues. Unsorted bulk tissue, roughly 20-33 mg of it, served as the source for co-extraction of RNA and DNA. Donors underwent surgery for histopathologically diagnosed primary liver carcinoma. Starting material of around 460 ng total RNA yielded TCR beta cDNA via a constant-region primer. Researchers made the TCR beta libraries by running three nested multiplex PCR rounds with slightly modified ARM-PCR. Primers for the first two PCR rounds were TRBV1-TRBV30 forward primers and a C-beta reverse primer (approximately 10 cycles per round). TCRdb recomputed calls from the multiplex PCR reads with MiXCR, one row per CDR3 protein. The table has approximately 190,000 distinct CDR3 sequences, around four fifths seen once.

Findings and limits, study-wide: Tumor-blood pairs (like tumor-adjacent pairs) overlapped less than tumor region pairs did.

The receptor was isolated from a man aged 40-49 years with primary liver carcinoma and hepatitis B virus infection. The rearrangement uses TRBV6-1 and TRBJ1-4, with D unresolved. The sample was tumor tissue from primary liver carcinoma. The CDR3 DNA sequence: TGTACCAGCAATGGAGCGGGTCTGGTAACTAATGAAAAACTGTTTTTT. It translates to CTSNGAGLVTNEKLFF.